The sequence of this TCR beta chain was determined in a study of blood T cells in healthy people across ages. Findings and limits, study-wide: Bulk PBMC profiling left naive and antigen-experienced comparisons inconclusive.

The donors, all healthy, were Caucasians living in Russia, aged roughly 6 to 100. The study isolated at least 6.5 million PBMCs from each sample. With a J-beta primer mix and a sample-barcoded 5' primer, a second PCR ran about 6 to 11 cycles. Each CDR3 protein gets one entry after TCRdb re-called the 5' RACE reads with MiXCR. Among approximately 900,000 distinct CDR3 sequences listed, almost 30% were seen once. The CDR3 has 14 residues. Germline values: CDR1 KGHDR, CDR2 SFDVKD. Trimming cost V 3 bases and J 6 bases; bases outside gene matches: 5. This clonotype was picked up many times. The antigen is not known. These records were also assigned to another study, of T cells of mothers and their children.

V gene TRBV24-1 combines with J gene TRBJ1-2; 8 bases line up with TRBD1. Sequencing input: blood. The sequence was collected from a woman between 35 and 50 years old in good health. The CDR3 DNA follows: TGTGCCACCAGTGATCGCCAGGACAGGGATGGCTACACCTTC. Its translation: CATSDRQDRDGYTF.